A single TCR beta chain is shown here with its context. The record originates from a study of cytomegalovirus exposure and HLA in healthy donors. The PCR employed 60 Vbeta primers together with 13 Jbeta primers. Some clones are missing from TCRdb's copy, which holds only in-frame ones; the method was immunoSEQ multiplex PCR. The table includes about 35,000 clones, about 80% detected once. Whereas donors were nominally healthy upon sampling, unrecorded immune exposures were probable. Sequencing was carried out using PBMCs. This receptor was identified in a male donor in good health and CMV-seronegative.

The CDR3 DNA sequence: TGTGCCAGCAGCTTAGATGGAGGACAGAACTACGAGCAGTACTTC. Protein sequence: CASSLDGGQNYEQYF. The gene calls are TRBV11-3 and TRBJ2-7; tentative D call: TRBD1 (6 bases). The germline CDR1 and CDR2 sequences are SGHNT and YENEEA. The CDR3 contains 15 residues. The V and J ends lost 0 bases and 3 bases respectively, with 12 bases between them.